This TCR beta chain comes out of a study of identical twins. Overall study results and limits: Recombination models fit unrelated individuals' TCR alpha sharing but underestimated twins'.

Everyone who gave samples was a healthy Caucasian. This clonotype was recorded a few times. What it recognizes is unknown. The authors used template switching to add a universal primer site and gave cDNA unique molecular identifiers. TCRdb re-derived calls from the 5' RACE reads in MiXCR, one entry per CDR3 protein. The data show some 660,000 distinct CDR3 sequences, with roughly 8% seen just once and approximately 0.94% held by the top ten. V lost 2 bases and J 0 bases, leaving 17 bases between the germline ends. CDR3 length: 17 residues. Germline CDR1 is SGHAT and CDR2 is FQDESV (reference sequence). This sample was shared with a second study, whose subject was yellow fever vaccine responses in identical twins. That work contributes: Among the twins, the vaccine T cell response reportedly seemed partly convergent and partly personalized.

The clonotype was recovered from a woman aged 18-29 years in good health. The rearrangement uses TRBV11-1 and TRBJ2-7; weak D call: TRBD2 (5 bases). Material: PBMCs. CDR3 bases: TGTGCCAGCAGCTTATCGTCTGTCGGGGTTATCTCCTACGAGCAGTACTTC. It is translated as CASSLSSVGVISYEQYF.